This TCR beta chain is from a study of blood T cell repertoires in COVID-19. Across the whole study: Samples representing acute and convalescent COVID-19 were sourced from the United States, Italy and Spain. T cells, B-cell-depleted T cells, or PBMCs supplied cDNA or gDNA.

Per the authors' pipeline: Scientists estimated how many nucleated cells there were by amplifying reference gene primers. Sequencing used immunoSEQ multiplex PCR; TCRdb keeps in-frame clones, though not all of them. V, J and clone size were drawn from that table, and D and trimming were deduced from the DNA. Of over 60,000 clones in the sample, over 75% were seen once. Germline V lookup: CDR1 SGHTA, CDR2 FQGNSA. The V segment lost 5 bases and the J segment 8 bases; nucleotides outside the gene matches: 8. The CDR3 runs to 16 residues. The gene calls are TRBV7-2 and TRBJ2-1; 14 bases agree with TRBD2. Sample: peripheral blood. The TCR originated in a man between 65 and 85 years old with active or convalescent COVID-19. CDR3 residues: CASSRRGTSGGDEQFF. The DNA of the CDR3 is TGTGCCAGCAGCCGTAGAGGGACTAGCGGGGGAGATGAGCAGTTCTTC.